This T cell receptor beta chain was observed in a study of OX40 agonist ivuxolimab in advanced cancers. Study information: Intravenous ivuxolimab was administered to patients every 2 weeks at 0.01 to 10 mg/kg.

Notes on this clone: Its antigen is unidentified.

Data came from immunoSEQ multiplex PCR; TCRdb stores just in-frame clones and leaves some out. The sample consists of approximately 46,000 clones, around 77% of them appearing once. Study-wide results and limits: CD8+ T cells (on average) carried more expanded clones than CD4+ T cells. Clonal expansion by week 6 occurred in CD4+ and CD8+ blood T cells (at 0.1 to 3.0 mg/kg).

Sequencing was performed on CD4+ or CD8+ T cells sorted from blood, taken in a trial of the OX40 agonist ivuxolimab. This sequence originates from an adult with an advanced solid tumor such as melanoma, head and neck, liver or kidney cancer.

DNA of the CDR3: TGTGCCAGCAGTTTAATGACTAGCGGGAGGCCCAATGAGCAGTTCTTC. Translation: CASSLMTSGRPNEQFF. This chain links TRBV27 with TRBJ2-1; 13 bases line up with TRBD2. Germline V gene lookup returns CDR1 MNHEY and CDR2 SMNVEV (reference sequence). This CDR3 region has 16 residues. J lost 6 bases, V lost 2 bases, and 4 bases had no gene match.